This T cell receptor beta chain was documented in a study of T cell repertoires in cytomegalovirus infection. The overall study: The authors used CMV epitopes that were HLA-C-restricted (recently identified) and HLA-B-restricted (well studied). Public TCR beta signatures marked donors with CMV infection and the matching HLA. Overall study findings and caveats: In two of eight donors, the top clonotype was HLA-C-restricted CMV-specific. Frequencies of public TCR beta families were cumulated, and this identified carriers of CMV plus the relevant HLA.

V lost 7 bases and J lost 5; bases outside the gene matches: 10. The CDR3 extends over 15 amino acids. This clonotype was counted between two and nine times. Its antigen is still unknown. TCRdb re-derived calls from the reads in MiXCR, one entry per CDR3 protein. The table records roughly 500,000 distinct CDR3 sequences, more than 30% of them present only once. The clonotype was recovered from a human donor in good health (CMV status not recorded). Some clones in this sample may be carry-over from other donors' samples. V is TRBV12-3 or TRBV12-4 and J is TRBJ2-1, with 8 bases matching TRBD2. The source was cultured PBMCs, collected from culture after CMV antigen stimulation. CDR3 in amino acids: CASTISGSINNEQFF. In DNA, the CDR3 is TGTGCCAGCACCATAAGCGGGAGTATCAACAATGAGCAGTTCTTC.